The sequence of this T cell receptor (beta chain) was determined in a study of response to subunit inactivated influenza vaccine (dated by TCRdb to the late 2010s). About the study as a whole: To follow how T cells responded to a trivalent subunit inactivated influenza vaccine, the researchers relied on deep quantitative profiling of the T cell receptor repertoire.

Paper-wide results and their limitations: The authors proposed that each seasonal influenza vaccination may bring in only a limited number of new T cells.

CDR1 and CDR2 were assigned from the germline V gene (reference sequence) as DFQATT and SNEGSKA. The CDR3 goes from the cysteine to the phenylalanine over 15 residues. Only the CDR3 DNA is retained, 45 bases long and in frame from the first base. V is clipped by 6 bases and J by 9 bases, and the sequence between their germline boundaries is 26 bases long. Library method: RT-PCR. The sequencer listed for this sample is Illumina HiSeq 2500. Through fastp at Q25 and MiXCR, TCRdb rebuilt clones from the public reads, retaining in-frame beta chains. One record per CDR3 amino acid sequence lists the most common genes and DNA. The sample data list 250,000 to 350,000 distinct CDR3 sequences, and 22% of these were observed just once. 10% of the sample is taken by the ten largest. This clonotype was picked up a small number of times. This receptor's antigen is unknown. No qualities accompany the bases; no much larger clone lies one base away.

Here the sequenced sample was PBMCs from blood, taken less than 22 months after vaccination. The V gene is TRBV20-1 and the J gene is TRBJ2-5; the D region is possibly TRBD1 or TRBD2, each matching across 5 bases. This sequence was found in a man aged 50 to 69 who received an inactivated influenza vaccine. Donor details come from another sample of the same person, matched by shared clones. DNA sequence: TGCAGTGCCTCTGAGACCAGGGCGGGCCATCGGTCCCAGTACTTC. It is translated as CSASETRAGHRSQYF.